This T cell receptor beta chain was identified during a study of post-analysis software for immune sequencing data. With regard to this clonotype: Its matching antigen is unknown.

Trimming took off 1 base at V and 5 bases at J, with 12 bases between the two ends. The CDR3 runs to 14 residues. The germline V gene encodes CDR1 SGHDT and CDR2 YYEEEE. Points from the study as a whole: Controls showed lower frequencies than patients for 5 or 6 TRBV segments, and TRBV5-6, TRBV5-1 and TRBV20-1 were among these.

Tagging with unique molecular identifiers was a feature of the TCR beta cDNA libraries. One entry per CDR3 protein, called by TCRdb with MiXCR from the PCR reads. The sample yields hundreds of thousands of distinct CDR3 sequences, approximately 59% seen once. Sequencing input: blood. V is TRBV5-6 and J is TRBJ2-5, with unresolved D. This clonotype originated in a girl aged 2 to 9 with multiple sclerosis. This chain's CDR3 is CASSLYWVGETQYF. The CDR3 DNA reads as TGTGCCAGCAGCTTGTATTGGGTAGGGGAGACCCAGTACTTC.